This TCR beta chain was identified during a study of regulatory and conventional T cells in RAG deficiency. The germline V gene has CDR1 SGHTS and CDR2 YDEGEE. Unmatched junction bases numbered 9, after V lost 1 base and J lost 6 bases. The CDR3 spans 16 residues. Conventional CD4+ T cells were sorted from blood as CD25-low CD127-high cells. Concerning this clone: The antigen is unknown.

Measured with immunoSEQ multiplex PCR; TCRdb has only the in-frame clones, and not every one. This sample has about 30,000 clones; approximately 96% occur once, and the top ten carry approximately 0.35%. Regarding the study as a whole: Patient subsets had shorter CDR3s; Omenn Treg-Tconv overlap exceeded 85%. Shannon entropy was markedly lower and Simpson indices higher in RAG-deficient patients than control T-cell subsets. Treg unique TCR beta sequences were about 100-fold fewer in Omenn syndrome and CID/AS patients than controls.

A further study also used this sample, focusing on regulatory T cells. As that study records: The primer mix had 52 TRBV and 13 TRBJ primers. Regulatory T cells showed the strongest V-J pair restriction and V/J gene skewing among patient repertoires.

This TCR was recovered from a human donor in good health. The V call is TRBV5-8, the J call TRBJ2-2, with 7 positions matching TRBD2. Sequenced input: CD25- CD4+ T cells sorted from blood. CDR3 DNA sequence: TGTGCCAGCAGCTTGTGGGCGGGGGTGACGGCCGGGGAGCTGTTTTTT. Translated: CASSLWAGVTAGELFF.